Here is one T cell receptor (beta chain) with its context. This record belongs to a study of blood T cells in healthy people across ages. Together with a sample-barcoded 5' primer, a J-beta primer mix was included in a second PCR lasting about 7 to 12 cycles. TCRdb fed the 5' RACE reads into MiXCR, producing one record per CDR3 protein. Of more than 650,000 distinct CDR3 sequences detected, 22% appear once; the ten largest clones hold about 22%. PBMCs were isolated at a quantity of at least 6 million per sample. Sequenced: blood. The receptor was derived from a man aged 70-80 years in good health.

DNA of the CDR3: TGTGCCAGCAGTCAACAAAGACAGGGGGGGTATGGCTACACCTTC. Protein product: CASSQQRQGGYGYTF. The rearrangement links TRBV12-3 or TRBV12-4 to TRBJ1-2; 9 positions match TRBD1. There are 15 residues in the CDR3. V dropped 5 bases and J dropped 5; count of bases not matched to a gene: 9.